This entry concerns a single T cell receptor beta chain. Antigen unknown. This sample is part of a study of beta chain features in type 1 diabetes. About the study: When patients were set against healthy donors, age, gender and cell yields were similar.

Study-level findings and limits: Type 1 diabetes patients showed a moderate but significant shortening of TCRB CDR3s in all four CD4+ subsets. Fewer junction insertions and more nucleotide deletions appeared in type 1 diabetes patients.

The germline V gene has CDR1 SGHTA and CDR2 FQGNSA. Germline trimming cut 3 bases from V and 2 bases from J; bases unmatched to any gene: 3. This CDR3 spans 15 amino acids. The investigators reverse transcribed all of the isolated RNA, so they sequenced expressed TCRB transcripts. Naive, central memory and regulatory T cell samples came to a mean of approximately 3.57 million reads. Method: immunoSEQ multiplex PCR; TCRdb's copy keeps in-frame clones and lacks some. Counted here are tens of thousands of clones, around 63% occurring once; the ten biggest clones make up about 3.9%. Sequencing used Tregs from blood. This clonotype was sampled from a man between 18 and 35 years old with type 1 diabetes. The genes are TRBV7-2 and TRBJ2-3; 9 bases agree with TRBD2. Here the CDR3 reads CASSFRTSDTDTQYF. CDR3 nucleotides: TGTGCCAGCAGCTTCAGGACTAGCGACACAGATACGCAGTATTTT.